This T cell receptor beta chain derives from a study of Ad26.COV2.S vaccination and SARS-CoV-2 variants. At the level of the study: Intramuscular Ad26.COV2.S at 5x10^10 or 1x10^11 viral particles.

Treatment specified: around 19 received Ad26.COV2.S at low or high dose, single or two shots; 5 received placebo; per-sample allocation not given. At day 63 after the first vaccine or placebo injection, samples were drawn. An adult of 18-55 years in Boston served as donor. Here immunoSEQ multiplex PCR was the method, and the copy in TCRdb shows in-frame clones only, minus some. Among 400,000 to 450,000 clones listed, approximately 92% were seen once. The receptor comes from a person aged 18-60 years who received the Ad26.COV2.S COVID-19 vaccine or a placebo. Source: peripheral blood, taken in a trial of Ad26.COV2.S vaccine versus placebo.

This chain's CDR3 is CASSLTDRLQETQYF. The CDR3 region has the DNA TGTGCCAGCAGCTTAACGGACAGATTACAAGAGACCCAGTACTTC. The J gene is TRBJ2-5, the V gene TRBV5-6, with D possibly matching TRBD1 (6 bases). The germline V gene has CDR1 SGHDT and CDR2 YYEEEE. V was clipped by 2 bases and J by 2 bases, with 13 bases between them. There are 15 residues in the CDR3.